This T cell receptor (beta chain) was identified during a study of OX40 agonist ivuxolimab in advanced cancers. Data came from immunoSEQ multiplex PCR; TCRdb stores just in-frame clones and leaves some out. The sample includes 100,000 or so clones, less than 95% of them seen just once. The CDR3 sequence is 15 residues long. Germline V gene sequence: CDR1 SGHRS, CDR2 YFSETQ. J was trimmed by 4 bases and V by 0 bases; bases with no gene match: 5. This sequence joins TRBV5-1 and TRBJ2-5; TRBD2 agrees at 8 bases. Sequences were derived from CD4+ or CD8+ T cells sorted from blood, sampled in a trial of the OX40 agonist ivuxolimab. This receptor was identified in an adult with an advanced solid tumor such as melanoma, head and neck, liver or kidney cancer. The CDR3 region is CASSLGSSGLETQYF. As DNA, the CDR3 is TGCGCCAGCAGCTTGGGGTCTAGCGGGCTAGAGACCCAGTACTTC.